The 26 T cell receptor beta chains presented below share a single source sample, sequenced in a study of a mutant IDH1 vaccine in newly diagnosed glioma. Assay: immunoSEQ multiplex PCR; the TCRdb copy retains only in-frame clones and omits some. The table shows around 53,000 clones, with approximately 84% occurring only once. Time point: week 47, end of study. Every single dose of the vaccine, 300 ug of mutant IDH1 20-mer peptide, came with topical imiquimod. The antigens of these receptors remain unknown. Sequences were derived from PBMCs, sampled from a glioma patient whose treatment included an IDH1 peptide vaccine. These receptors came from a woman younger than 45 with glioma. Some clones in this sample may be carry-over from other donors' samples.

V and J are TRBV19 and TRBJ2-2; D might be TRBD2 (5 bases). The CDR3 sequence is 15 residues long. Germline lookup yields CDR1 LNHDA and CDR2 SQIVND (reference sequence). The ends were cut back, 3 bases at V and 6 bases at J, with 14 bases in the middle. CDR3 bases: TGTGCCAGTAGTATTCGAATCGACGGGGCCGGGGAGCTGTTTTTT. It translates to CASSIRIDGAGELFF.

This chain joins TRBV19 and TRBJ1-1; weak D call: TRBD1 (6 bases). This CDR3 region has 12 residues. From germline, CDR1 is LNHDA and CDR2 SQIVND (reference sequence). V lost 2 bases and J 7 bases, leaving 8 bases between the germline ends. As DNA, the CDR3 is TGTGCCAGTAGTATAAGGGGGAGTGAAGCTTTCTTT. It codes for CASSIRGSEAFF.

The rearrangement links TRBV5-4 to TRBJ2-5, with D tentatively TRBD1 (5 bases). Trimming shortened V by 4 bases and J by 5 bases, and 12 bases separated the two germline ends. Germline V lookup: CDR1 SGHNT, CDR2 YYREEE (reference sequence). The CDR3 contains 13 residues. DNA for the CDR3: TGTGCCAGCAGCCTTCAGGGCAGGGAGACCCAGTACTTC. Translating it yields CASSLQGRETQYF.

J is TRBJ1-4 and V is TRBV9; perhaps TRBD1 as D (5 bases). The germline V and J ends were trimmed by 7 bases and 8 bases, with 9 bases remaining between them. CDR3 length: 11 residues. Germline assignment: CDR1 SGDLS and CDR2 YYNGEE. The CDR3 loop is CASGTGEKLFF. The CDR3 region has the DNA TGTGCCAGCGGAACAGGAGAAAAACTGTTTTTT.

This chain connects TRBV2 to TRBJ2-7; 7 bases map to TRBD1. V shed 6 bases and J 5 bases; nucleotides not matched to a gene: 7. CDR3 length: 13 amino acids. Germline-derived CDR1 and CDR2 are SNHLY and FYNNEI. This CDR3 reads CASRGQVSHEQYF. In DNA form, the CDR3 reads TGTGCCAGCAGAGGACAGGTGAGCCACGAGCAGTACTTC.

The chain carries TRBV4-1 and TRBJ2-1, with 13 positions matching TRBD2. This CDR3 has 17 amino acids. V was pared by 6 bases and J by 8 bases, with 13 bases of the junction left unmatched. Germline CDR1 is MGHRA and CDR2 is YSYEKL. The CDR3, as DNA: TGCGCCAGCAGGTCGGTCGGAGGACTAGCGGGAGACTATGAGCAGTTCTTC. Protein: CASRSVGGLAGDYEQFF.

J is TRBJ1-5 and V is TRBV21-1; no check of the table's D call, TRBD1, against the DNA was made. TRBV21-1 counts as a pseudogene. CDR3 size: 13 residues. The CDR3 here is CASSKDSLRPQHF. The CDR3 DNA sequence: TGTGCCAGCAGCAAGGACAGCTTGAGGCCCCAGCATTTT.

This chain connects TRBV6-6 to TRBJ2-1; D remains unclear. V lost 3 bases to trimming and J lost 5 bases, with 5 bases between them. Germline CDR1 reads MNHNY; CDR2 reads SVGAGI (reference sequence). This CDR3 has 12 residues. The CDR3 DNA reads TGTGCCAGCAGTTATATACACAATGAGCAGTTCTTC. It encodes CASSYIHNEQFF.

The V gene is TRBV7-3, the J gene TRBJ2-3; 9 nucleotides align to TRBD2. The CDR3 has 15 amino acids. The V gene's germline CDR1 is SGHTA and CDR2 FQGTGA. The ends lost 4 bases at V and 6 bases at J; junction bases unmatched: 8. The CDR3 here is CASSSSAGGMDTQYF. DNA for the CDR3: TGTGCCAGCAGCTCCTCTGCGGGGGGGATGGATACGCAGTATTTT. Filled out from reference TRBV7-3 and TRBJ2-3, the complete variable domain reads GAGVSQTPSNKVTEKGKYVELRCDPISGHTALYWYRQSLGQGPEFLIYFQGTGAADDSGLPNDRFFAVRPEGSVSTLKIQRTERGDSAVYLCASSSSAGGMDTQYFGPGTRLTVL.

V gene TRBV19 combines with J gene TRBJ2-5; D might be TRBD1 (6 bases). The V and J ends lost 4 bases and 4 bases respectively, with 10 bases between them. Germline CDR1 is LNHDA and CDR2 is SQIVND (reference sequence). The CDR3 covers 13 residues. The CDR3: CASSTGQIETQYF. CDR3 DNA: TGTGCCAGTAGTACGGGACAAATAGAGACCCAGTACTTC. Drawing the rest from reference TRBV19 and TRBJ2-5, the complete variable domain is DGGITQSPKYLFRKEGQNVTLSCEQNLNHDAMYWYRQDPGQGLRLIYYSQIVNDFQKGDIAEGYSVSREKKESFPLTVTSAQKNPTAFYLCASSTGQIETQYFGPGTRLLVL.

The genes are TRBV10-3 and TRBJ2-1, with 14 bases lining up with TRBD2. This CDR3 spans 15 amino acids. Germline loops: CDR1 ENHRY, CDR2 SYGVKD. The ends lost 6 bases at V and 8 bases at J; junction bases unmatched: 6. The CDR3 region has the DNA TGTGCCATCAGCCGGACTAGCGGGAGGTACGATGAGCAGTTCTTC. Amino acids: CAISRTSGRYDEQFF.

The CDR3 DNA is TGCGCCAGCAGCCGGGGGAACACTGAAGCTTTCTTT. It yields the protein CASSRGNTEAFF. The chain joins TRBV4-1 to TRBJ1-1, with no clear D. CDR3 length equals 12 residues. Per germline, CDR1 MGHRA and CDR2 YSYEKL. V lost 4 bases, J lost 1 base, and 4 bases lay in between.

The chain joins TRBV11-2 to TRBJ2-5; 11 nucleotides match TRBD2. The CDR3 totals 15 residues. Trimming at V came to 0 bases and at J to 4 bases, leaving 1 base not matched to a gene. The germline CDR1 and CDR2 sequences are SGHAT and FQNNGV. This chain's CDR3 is CASSLDLAGGETQYF. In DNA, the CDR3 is TGTGCCAGCAGCTTAGATCTAGCGGGAGGAGAGACCCAGTACTTC.

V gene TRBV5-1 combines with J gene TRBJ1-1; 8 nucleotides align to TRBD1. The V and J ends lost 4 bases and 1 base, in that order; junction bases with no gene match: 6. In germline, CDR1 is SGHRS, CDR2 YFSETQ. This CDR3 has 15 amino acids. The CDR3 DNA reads TGCGCCAGCAGCGCCCGACAGGGGACGAACACTGAAGCTTTCTTT. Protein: CASSARQGTNTEAFF.

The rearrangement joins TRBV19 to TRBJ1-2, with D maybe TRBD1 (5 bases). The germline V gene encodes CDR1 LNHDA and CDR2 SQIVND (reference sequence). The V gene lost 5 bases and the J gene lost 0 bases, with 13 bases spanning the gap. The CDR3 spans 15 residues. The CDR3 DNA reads TGTGCCAGTAGTTCCAGACAGATAGCTAACTATGGCTACACCTTC. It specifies CASSSRQIANYGYTF.

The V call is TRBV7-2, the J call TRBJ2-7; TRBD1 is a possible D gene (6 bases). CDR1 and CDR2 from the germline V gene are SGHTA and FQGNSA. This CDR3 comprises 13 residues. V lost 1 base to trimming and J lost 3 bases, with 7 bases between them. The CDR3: CASSLEGDYEQYF. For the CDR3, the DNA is TGTGCCAGCAGCTTAGAGGGGGACTACGAGCAGTACTTC.

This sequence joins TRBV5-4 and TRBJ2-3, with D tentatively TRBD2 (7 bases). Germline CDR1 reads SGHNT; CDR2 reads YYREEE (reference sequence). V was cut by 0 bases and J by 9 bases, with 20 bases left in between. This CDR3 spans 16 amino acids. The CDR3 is CASSLGGGPHTVTQYF. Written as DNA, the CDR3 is TGTGCCAGCAGCTTGGGGGGGGGCCCCCACACGGTAACGCAGTATTTT.

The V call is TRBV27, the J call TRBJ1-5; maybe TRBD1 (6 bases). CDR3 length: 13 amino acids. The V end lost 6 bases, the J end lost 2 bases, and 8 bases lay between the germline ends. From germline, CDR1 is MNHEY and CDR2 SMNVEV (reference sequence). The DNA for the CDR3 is TGTGCCAGCAGCAGGACAGGCAATCAGCCCCAGCATTTT. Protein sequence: CASSRTGNQPQHF.

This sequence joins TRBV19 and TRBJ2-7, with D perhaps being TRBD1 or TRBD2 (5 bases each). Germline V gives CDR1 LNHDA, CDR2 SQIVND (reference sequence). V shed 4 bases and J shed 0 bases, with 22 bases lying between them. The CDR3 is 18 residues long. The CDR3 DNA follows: TGTGCCAGTAGTACTTTACACTCCATGGGACGGAGCTCCTACGAGCAGTACTTC. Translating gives CASSTLHSMGRSSYEQYF.

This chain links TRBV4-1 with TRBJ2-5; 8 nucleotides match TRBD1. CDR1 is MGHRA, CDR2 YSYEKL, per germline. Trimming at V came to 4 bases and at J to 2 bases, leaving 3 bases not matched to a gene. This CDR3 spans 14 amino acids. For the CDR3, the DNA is TGCGCCAGCAGCCCCACAGGGGGTCAAGAGACCCAGTACTTC. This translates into CASSPTGGQETQYF.

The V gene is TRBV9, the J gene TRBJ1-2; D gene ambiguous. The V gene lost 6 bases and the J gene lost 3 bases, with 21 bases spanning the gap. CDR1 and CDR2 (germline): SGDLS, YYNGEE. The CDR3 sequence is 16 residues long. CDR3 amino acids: CASTHSSAGADYGYTF. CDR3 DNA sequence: TGTGCCAGCACCCATTCGTCTGCGGGAGCCGACTATGGCTACACCTTC.

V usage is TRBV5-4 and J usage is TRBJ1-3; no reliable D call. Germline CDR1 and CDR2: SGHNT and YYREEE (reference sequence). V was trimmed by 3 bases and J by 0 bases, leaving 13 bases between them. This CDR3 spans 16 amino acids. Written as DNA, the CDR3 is TGTGCCAGCAGCTCCGGGCTGGTTCCCTCTGGAAACACCATATATTTT. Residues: CASSSGLVPSGNTIYF.

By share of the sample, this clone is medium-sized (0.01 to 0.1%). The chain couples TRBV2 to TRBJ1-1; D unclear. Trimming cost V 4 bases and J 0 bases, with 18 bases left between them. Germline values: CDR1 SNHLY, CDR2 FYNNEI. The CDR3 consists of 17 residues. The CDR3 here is CASSVGGRRIMNTEAFF. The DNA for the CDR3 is TGTGCCAGCAGTGTTGGAGGGCGACGGATCATGAACACTGAAGCTTTCTTT.

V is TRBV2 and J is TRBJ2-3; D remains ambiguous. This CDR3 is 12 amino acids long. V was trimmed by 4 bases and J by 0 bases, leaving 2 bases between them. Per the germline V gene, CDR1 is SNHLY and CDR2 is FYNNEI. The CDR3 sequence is CASSASTDTQYF. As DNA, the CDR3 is TGTGCCAGCAGTGCTAGCACAGATACGCAGTATTTT.

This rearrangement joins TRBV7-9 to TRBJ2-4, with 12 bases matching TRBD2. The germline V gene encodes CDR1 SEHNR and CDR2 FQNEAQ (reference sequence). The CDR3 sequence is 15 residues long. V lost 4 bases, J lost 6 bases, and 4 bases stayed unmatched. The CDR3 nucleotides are TGTGCCAGCAGCTCGACTAGCGGGAGTATAAACATTCAGTACTTC. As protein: CASSSTSGSINIQYF.

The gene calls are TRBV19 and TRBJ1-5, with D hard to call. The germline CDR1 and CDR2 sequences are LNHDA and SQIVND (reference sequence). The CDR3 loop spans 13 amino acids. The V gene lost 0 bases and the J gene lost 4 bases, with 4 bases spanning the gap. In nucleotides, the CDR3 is TGTGCCAGTAGTATAGAAATTAATCAGCCCCAGCATTTT. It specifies CASSIEINQPQHF.